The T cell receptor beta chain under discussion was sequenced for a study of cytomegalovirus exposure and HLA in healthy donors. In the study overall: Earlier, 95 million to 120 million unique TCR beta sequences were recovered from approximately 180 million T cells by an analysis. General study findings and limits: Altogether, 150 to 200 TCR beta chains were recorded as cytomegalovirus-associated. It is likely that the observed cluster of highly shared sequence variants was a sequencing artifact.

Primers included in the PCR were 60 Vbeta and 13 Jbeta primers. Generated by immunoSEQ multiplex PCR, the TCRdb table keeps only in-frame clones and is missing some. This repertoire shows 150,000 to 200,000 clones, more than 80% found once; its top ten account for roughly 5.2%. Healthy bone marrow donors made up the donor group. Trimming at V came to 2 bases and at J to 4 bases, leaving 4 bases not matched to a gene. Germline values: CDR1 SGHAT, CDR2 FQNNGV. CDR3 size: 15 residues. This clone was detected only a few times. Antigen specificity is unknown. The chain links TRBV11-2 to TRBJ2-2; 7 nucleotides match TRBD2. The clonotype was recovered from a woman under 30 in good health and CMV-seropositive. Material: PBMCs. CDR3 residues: CASSLIAGVTGELFF. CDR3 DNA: TGTGCCAGCAGCTTAATAGCGGGCGTCACCGGGGAGCTGTTTTTT. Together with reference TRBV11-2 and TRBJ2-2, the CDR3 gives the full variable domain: EAGVAQSPRYKIIEKRQSVAFWCNPISGHATLYWYQQILGQGPKLLIQFQNNGVVDDSQLPKDRFSAERLKGVDSTLKIQPAKLEDSAVYLCASSLIAGVTGELFFGEGSRLTVL.